The 5 T cell receptor beta chains in this list originate from one sample, sequenced in a study of cytomegalovirus exposure and HLA in healthy donors. PCR amplification relied on 60 Vbeta primers (plus 13 Jbeta primers). Profiling relied on immunoSEQ multiplex PCR, and the TCRdb table lists in-frame clones only, not all of them. The sample includes a few hundred thousand clones, 65% to 85% seen only once; the top ten take 2% to 2.5%. The sample taken for sequencing was PBMCs. Every receptor here comes from a female donor in good health and CMV-seronegative.

This clone was counted between two and nine times. The chain carries TRBV7-8 and TRBJ2-7; 8 nucleotides agree with TRBD1. The CDR3 is 13 residues long. Germline CDR1 and CDR2: SGHVS and FQNEAQ. The ends lost 6 bases at V and 5 bases at J; junction bases unmatched: 6. CDR3 region: CASSFGQGNEQYF. CDR3 DNA sequence: TGTGCCAGCAGTTTCGGACAGGGCAACGAGCAGTACTTC.

The DNA of the CDR3 is TGTGCCAGCAGCTTACCCCCCTTGGCCACGAATGAGCAGTTCTTC. Its protein product is CASSLPPLATNEQFF. The chain uses TRBV7-9 and TRBJ2-1; D gene unclear. The CDR3 totals 15 residues. In germline, CDR1 is SEHNR, CDR2 FQNEAQ (reference sequence). V lost 2 bases to trimming and J lost 7 bases, with 15 bases between them.

The V gene is TRBV19, the J gene TRBJ2-2; TRBD1 might be the D (6 bases). Germline values: CDR1 LNHDA, CDR2 SQIVND (reference sequence). The CDR3 has 14 residues. Trimming shortened V by 10 bases and J by 1 base, and 13 bases separated the two germline ends. This chain's CDR3 is CATIATGNTGELFF. CDR3 bases: TGTGCCACCATCGCGACAGGGAACACCGGGGAGCTGTTTTTT.

There are a few counts of this clone. The chain uses TRBV23-1 and TRBJ2-3, with 13 bases fitting TRBD2. TRBV23-1 is filed as an ORF, its function uncertain. The J segment lost 1 base and the V segment lost 3 bases, leaving 7 bases of the junction unmatched. CDR3 length: 18 residues. The CDR3 protein is CASSHESGLAGCTDTQYF. The CDR3, as DNA: TGCGCCAGCAGTCATGAGTCGGGACTAGCGGGATGCACAGATACGCAGTATTTT.

Remarks on this clone: The junction and the germline gene differ at one end; a read error may be behind it. The chain carries TRBV7-2 and TRBJ2-7; the match to TRBD1 covers 10 bases. Germline lookup yields CDR1 SGHTA and CDR2 FQGNSA. The CDR3 spans 15 residues. The CDR3 bases are TGTGCCAGCAGCCTAGCCGCGACAGGGGGCGGCGAGCAGTACTTC. It encodes CASSLAATGGGEQYF.